This T cell receptor (beta chain) was profiled in a study of beta chain features in type 1 diabetes. V lost 0 bases and J lost 0; bases outside the gene matches: 6. This CDR3 has 18 residues. CDR1 is SGHNT, CDR2 YYREEE, per germline (reference sequence). Comments on this clone: Its antigen is undetermined.

Expressed TCRB transcripts were sequenced after all isolated RNA was converted to cDNA. Only in-frame clones appear in the TCRdb table, and some are missing; sequencing was by immunoSEQ multiplex PCR. The sample carries 500,000 to 850,000 clones, about an eighth recorded once. Notes on the study in general: Patients' naive, central memory and Treg TCRB repertoires seemed closer to one another than those of healthy donors. A pattern of fewer insertions and more deletions at VDJ junctions was seen in type 1 diabetes patients. Patients with Type 1 diabetes showed moderately but significantly shorter TCRB CDR3s in all four CD4+ subsets.

CD45RO/CCR7/CD25/CD127/CD95/CD27 separated CD4+ naive, central memory, regulatory and stem cell-like memory cells by sorting. This chain uses TRBV5-4 with TRBJ2-6; TRBD1 agrees at 7 bases. The material sequenced was naive CD4+ T cells from blood. The TCR sequence derives from a man between 18 and 35 years old with type 1 diabetes. CDR3 region: CASSLAGQKNSGANVLTF. The DNA for the CDR3 is TGTGCCAGCAGCTTGGCGGGACAGAAAAACTCTGGGGCCAACGTCCTGACTTTC.